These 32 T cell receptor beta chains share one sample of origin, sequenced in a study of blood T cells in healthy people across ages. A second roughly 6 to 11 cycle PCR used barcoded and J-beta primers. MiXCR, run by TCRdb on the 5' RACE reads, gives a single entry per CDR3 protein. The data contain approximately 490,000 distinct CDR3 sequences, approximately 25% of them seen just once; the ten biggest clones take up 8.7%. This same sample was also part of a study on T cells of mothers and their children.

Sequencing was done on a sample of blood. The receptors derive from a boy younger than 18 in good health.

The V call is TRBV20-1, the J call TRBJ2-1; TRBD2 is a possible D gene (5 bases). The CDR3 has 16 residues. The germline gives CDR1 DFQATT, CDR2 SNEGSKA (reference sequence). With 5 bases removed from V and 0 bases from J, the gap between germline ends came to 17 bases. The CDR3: CSAPTREGSSYNEQFF. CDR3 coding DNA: TGCAGTGCTCCGACCCGAGAGGGTAGCTCCTACAATGAGCAGTTCTTC.

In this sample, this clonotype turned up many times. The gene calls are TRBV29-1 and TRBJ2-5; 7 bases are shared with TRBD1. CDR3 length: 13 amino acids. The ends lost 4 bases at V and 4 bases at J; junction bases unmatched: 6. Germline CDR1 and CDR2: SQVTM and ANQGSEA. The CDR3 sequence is CSVGQGLGETQYF. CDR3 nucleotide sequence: TGCAGCGTTGGACAGGGTTTAGGAGAGACCCAGTACTTC.

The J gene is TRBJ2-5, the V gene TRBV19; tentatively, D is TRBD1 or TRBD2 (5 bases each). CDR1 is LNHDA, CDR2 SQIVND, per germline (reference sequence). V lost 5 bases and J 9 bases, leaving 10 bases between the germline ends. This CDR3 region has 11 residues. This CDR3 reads CASSSMGAQYF. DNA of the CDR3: TGTGCCAGTAGTTCGATGGGGGCCCAGTACTTC.

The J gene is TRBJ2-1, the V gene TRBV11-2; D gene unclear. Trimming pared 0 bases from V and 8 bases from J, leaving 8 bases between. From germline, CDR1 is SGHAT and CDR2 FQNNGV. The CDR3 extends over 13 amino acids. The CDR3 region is CASSLEGYYEQFF. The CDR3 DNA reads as TGTGCCAGCAGCTTAGAGGGGTACTATGAGCAGTTCTTC.

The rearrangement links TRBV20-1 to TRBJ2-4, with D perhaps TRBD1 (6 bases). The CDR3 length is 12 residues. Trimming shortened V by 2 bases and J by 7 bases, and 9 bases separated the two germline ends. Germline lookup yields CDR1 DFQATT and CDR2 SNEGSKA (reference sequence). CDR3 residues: CSARNRANIQYF. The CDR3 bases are TGCAGTGCTAGAAACAGGGCGAACATTCAGTACTTC.

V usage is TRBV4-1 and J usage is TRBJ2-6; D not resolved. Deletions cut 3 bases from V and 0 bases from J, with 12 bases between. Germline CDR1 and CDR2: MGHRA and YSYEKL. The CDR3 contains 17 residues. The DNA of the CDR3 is TGCGCCAGCAGCCAGGACCTTGTAATCTCTGGGGCCAACGTCCTGACTTTC. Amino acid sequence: CASSQDLVISGANVLTF.

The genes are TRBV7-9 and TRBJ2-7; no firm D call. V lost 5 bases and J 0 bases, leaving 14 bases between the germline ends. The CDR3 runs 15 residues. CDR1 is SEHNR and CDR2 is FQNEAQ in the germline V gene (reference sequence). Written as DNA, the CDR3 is TGTGCCAGCAGCGAGCCGTCGTTCAGCTCCTACGAGCAGTACTTC. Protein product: CASSEPSFSSYEQYF.

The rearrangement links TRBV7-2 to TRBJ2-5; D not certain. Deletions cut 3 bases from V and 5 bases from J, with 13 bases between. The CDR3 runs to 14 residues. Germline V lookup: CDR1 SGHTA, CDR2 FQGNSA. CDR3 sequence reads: CASSFSAGRETQYF. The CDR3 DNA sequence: TGTGCCAGCAGCTTTTCGGCCGGGCGGGAGACCCAGTACTTC.

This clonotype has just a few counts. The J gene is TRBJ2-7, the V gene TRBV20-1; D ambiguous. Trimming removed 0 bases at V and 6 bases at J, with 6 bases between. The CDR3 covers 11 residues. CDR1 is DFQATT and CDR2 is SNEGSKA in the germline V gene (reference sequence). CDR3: CSARDYLEQYF. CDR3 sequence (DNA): TGCAGTGCTAGAGATTACCTCGAGCAGTACTTC.

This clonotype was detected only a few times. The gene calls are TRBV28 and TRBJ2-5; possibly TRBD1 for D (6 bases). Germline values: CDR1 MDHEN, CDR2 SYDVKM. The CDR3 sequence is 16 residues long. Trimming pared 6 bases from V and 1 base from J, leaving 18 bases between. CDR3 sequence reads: CASSFLWTDPQETQYF. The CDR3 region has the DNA TGTGCCAGCAGCTTTCTGTGGACAGATCCCCAAGAGACCCAGTACTTC.

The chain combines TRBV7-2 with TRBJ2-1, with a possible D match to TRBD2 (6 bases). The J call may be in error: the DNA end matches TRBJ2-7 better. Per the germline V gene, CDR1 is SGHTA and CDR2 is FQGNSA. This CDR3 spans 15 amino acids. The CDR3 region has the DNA TGTGCCAGCAGCTTACCAGGCAGCGGGTTCTACGAGCAGTACTTC. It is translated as CASSLPGSGFYEQYF.

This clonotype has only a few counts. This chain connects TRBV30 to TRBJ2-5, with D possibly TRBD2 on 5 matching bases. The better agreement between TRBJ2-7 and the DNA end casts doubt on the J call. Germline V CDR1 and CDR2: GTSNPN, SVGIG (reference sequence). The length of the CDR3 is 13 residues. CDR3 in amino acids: CAWMDFNSYEQYF. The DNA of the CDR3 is TGTGCCTGGATGGACTTCAATTCCTACGAGCAGTACTTC.

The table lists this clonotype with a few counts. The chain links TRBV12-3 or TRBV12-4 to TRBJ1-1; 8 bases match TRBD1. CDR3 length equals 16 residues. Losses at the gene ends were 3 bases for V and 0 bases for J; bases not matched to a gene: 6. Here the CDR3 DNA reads TGTGCCAGCAGTTTTTGGCAGGGGGCTATGAACACTGAAGCTTTCTTT. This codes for CASSFWQGAMNTEAFF.

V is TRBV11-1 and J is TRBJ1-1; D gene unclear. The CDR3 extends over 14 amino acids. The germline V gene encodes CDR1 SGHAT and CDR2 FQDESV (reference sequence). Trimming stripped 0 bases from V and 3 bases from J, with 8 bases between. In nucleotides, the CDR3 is TGTGCCAGCAGCTTAGCGAAATGGGACACTGAAGCTTTCTTT. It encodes CASSLAKWDTEAFF.

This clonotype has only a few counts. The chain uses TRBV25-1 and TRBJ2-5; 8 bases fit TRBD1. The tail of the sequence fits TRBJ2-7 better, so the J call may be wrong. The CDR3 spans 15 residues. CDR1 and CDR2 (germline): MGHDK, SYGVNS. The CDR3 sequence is CASSAPDRGGYEQYF. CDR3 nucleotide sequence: TGTGCCAGCAGTGCTCCCGACAGGGGAGGCTACGAGCAGTACTTC.

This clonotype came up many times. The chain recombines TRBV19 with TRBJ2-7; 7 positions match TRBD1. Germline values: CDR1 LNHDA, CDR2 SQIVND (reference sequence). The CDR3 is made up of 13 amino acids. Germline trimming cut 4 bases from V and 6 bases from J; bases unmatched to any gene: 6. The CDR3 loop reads CASSSDRAGEQYF. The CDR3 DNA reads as TGTGCCAGTAGTAGCGACAGGGCCGGCGAGCAGTACTTC. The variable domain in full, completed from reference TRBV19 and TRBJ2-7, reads DGGITQSPKYLFRKEGQNVTLSCEQNLNHDAMYWYRQDPGQGLRLIYYSQIVNDFQKGDIAEGYSVSREKKESFPLTVTSAQKNPTAFYLCASSSDRAGEQYFGPGTRLTVT.

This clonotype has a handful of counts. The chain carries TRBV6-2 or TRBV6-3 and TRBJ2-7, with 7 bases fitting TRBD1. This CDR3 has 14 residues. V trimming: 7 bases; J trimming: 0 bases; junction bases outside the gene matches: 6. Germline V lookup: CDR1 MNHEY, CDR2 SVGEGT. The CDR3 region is CASTRQGSSYEQYF. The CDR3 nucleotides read TGTGCCAGCACCCGACAGGGCAGCTCCTACGAGCAGTACTTC.

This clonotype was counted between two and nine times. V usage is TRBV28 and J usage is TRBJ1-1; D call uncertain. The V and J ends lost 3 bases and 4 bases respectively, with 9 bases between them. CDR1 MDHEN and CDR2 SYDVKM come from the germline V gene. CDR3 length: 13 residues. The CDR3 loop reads CASSFSWGTEAFF. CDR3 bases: TGTGCCAGCAGTTTTAGTTGGGGCACTGAAGCTTTCTTT.

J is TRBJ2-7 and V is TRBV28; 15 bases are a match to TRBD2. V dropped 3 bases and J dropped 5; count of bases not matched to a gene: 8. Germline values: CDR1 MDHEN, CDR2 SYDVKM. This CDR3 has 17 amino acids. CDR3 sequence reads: CASSFGLAGGPFDEQYF. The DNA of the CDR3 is TGTGCCAGCAGTTTCGGACTAGCGGGAGGGCCCTTTGACGAGCAGTACTTC.

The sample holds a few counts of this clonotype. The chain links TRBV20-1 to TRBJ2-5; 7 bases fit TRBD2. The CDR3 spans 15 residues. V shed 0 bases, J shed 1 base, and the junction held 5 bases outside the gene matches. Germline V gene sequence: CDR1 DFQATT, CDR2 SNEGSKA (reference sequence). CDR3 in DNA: TGCAGTGCTAGAGATCAAGCGGGGCCCCAAGAGACCCAGTACTTC. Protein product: CSARDQAGPQETQYF.

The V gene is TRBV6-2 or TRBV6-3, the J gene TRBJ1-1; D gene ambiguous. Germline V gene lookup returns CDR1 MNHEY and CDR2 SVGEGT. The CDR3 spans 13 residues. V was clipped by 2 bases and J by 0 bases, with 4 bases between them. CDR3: CASSYALNTEAFF. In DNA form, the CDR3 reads TGTGCCAGCAGTTACGCCCTGAACACTGAAGCTTTCTTT.

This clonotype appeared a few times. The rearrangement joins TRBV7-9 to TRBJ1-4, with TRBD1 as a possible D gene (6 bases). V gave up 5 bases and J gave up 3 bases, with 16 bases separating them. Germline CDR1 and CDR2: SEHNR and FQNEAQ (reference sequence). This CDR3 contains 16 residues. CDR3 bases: TGTGCCAGCAGCCGCAGGGGAGGCATCGCTAATGAAAAACTGTTTTTT. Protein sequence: CASSRRGGIANEKLFF.

The CDR3 DNA sequence: TGTGCCAGCAGATCCCCACCTAGCTTGAACTATGGCTACACCTTC. This gives the protein CASRSPPSLNYGYTF. The chain is built from TRBV2 and TRBJ1-2; D is undetermined. The CDR3 contains 15 residues. Germline V lookup: CDR1 SNHLY, CDR2 FYNNEI. Deletions cut 6 bases from V and 2 bases from J, with 16 bases between.

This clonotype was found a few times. The CDR3 DNA reads TGTGCCAGCAGCCAATCGCCAAGAGGCTCCTACAATGAGCAGTTCTTC. This encodes CASSQSPRGSYNEQFF. The chain employs TRBV11-2 and TRBJ2-1; no reliable D call. The length of the CDR3 is 16 residues. The germline V gene has CDR1 SGHAT and CDR2 FQNNGV. The V end was cut by 5 bases, the J end by 0 bases, with 14 bases between.

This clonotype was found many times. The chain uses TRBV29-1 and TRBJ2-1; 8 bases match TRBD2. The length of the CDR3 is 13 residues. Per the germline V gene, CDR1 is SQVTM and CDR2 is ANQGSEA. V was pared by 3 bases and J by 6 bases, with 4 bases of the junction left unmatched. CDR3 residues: CSVDGGRSNEQFF. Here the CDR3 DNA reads TGCAGCGTTGACGGCGGGAGGAGCAATGAGCAGTTCTTC.

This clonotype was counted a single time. In DNA, the CDR3 is TGTGCCAGCAGTTACTCGAGAATGGAGACCCAGTACTTC. Amino acid sequence: CASSYSRMETQYF. This chain links TRBV6-6 with TRBJ2-5; no definite D call. Trimming stripped 0 bases from V and 5 bases from J, with 7 bases between. The CDR3 contains 13 residues. Germline CDR1 reads MNHNY; CDR2 reads SVGAGI (reference sequence).

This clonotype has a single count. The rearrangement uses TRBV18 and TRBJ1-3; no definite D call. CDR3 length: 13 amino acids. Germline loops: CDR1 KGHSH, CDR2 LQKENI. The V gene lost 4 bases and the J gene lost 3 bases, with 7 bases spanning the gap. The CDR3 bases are TGTGCCAGCTCACGAGAGAGTGGAAACACCATATATTTT. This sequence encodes CASSRESGNTIYF. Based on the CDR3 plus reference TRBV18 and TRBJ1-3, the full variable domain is NAGVMQNPRHLVRRRGQEARLRCSPMKGHSHVYWYRQLPEEGLKFMVYLQKENIIDESGMPKERFSAEFPKEGPSILRIQQVVRGDSAAYFCASSRESGNTIYFGEGSWLTVV.

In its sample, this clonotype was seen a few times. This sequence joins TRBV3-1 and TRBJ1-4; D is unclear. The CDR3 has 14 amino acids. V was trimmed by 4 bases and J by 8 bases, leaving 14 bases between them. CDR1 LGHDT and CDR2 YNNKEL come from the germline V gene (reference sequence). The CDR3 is CASSPYGSAEKLFF. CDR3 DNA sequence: TGTGCCAGCAGCCCCTATGGGAGCGCGGAAAAACTGTTTTTT.

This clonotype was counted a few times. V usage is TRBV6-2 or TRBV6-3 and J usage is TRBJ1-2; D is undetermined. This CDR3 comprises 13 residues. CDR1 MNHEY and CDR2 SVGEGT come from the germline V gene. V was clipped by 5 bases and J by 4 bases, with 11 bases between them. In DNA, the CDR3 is TGTGCCAGCAGTCCAACTGATACCTATGGCTACACCTTC. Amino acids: CASSPTDTYGYTF.

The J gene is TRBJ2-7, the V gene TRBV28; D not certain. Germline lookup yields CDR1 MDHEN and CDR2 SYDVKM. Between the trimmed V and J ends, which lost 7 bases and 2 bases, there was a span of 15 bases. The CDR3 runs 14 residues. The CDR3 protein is CASTLKGNAYEQYF. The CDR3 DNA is TGTGCCAGCACCCTAAAAGGCAATGCCTACGAGCAGTACTTC. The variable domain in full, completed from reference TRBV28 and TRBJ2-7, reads DVKVTQSSRYLVKRTGEKVFLECVQDMDHENMFWYRQDPGLGLRLIYFSYDVKMKEKGDIPEGYSVSREKKERFSLILESASTNQTSMYLCASTLKGNAYEQYFGPGTRLTVT.

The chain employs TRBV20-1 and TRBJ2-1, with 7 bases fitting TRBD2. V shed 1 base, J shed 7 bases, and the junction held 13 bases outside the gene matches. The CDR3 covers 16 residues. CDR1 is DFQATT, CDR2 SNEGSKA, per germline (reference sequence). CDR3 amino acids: CSARGWRERVGNEQFF. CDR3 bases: TGCAGTGCTAGAGGGTGGCGGGAGCGAGTGGGGAATGAGCAGTTCTTC.

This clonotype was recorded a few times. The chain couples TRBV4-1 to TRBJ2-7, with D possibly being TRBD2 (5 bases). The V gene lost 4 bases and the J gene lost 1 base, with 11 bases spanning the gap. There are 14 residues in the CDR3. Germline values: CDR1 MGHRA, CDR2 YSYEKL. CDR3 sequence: CASSLLRGSYEQYF. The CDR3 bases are TGCGCCAGCAGCCTGCTACGGGGTTCCTACGAGCAGTACTTC.